This T cell receptor (beta chain) stems from a study of primary melanoma T cells and metastatic recurrence (dated by TCRdb to between 2020 and 2021). Regarding the complete study: A total of about 200 primary melanomas made up the cohort, all of stage T2 to T4 and more than 1 mm thick. The study examined whether T-cell fraction and T-cell repertoire clonality in primary melanoma tumors predicted patient outcome. The T-cell fraction measured by TCR beta sequencing was weighed against progression-free survival, the clinical outcome chosen for the comparison. The sequencing-derived T-cell fraction was compared with histopathological grading of tumor-infiltrating lymphocytes. Overall study outcomes, separate from this receptor: Tumor T-cell fraction was reported to predict progression-free survival independently of thickness, ulceration, mitotic rate and age. Progression-free survival prediction was reportedly improved more by adding T-cell fraction to tumor thickness than by adding any other histopathological variable. Regardless of nodal disease, mitotic rate or ulceration status, a T-cell fraction above 20% appeared to be protective. An effective T-cell-mediated antitumor response in primary melanoma was presented by the authors only as a suggestion rather than as a demonstrated mechanism.

The library was obtained by the immunoSEQ multiplex PCR assay. Primary melanoma tumor tissue underwent high-throughput sequencing of the T-cell receptor beta chain. As for how the authors treated the data: Among the repertoire analyses were the distribution of insertions and deletions and the sharing of TCRB CDR3 between samples. The predictive value of the T-cell fraction was ranked against histopathological variables by a gradient-boosted model. Not all clones reach the TCRdb copy of this immuneACCESS table, which keeps in-frame sequences only. Checked studies attribute under half of the gap to unresolved V genes and leave the rest unexplained. The DNA was the basis for D and trimming; V, J and clone size are from that table. For this sample there are 3,000 to 4,000 clones; more than 75% appear just once. The ten most abundant clones make up about 21% of the sample. A word on this clone: Its antigen is currently not known. Base quality data are lacking; no much larger clone is found one base away. This same CDR3 is encoded by further DNA sequences in the sample.

The germline V gene encodes CDR1 KGHSH and CDR2 LQKENI. V lost 3 bases and J lost 2 bases, and the count of bases not matched to a germline gene is 1. The CDR3 runs 13 residues from the cysteine to the phenylalanine. Only CDR3 DNA is held: 39 bases, read in frame from base 1. Patients had primary melanoma that had been surgically resected and was considered potentially curable but at risk of metastatic recurrence. This TCR was recovered from a human donor with melanoma. The sequence is built from TRBV18 and TRBJ2-7; 7 nucleotides in the junction match TRBD2. Sequencing was carried out using melanoma tumor tissue. In nucleotides, the sequence is TGTGCCAGCTCACCGGGGACTACCTACGAGCAGTACTTC. It translates as CASSPGTTYEQYF.